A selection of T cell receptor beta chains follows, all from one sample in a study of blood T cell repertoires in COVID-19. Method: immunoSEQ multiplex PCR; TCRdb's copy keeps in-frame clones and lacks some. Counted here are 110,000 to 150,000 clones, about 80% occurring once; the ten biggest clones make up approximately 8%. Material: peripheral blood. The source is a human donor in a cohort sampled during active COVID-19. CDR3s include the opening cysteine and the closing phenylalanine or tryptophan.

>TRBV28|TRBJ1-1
CASSLTGGYTEAFF
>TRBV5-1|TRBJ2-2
CASSPRQGTGELFF
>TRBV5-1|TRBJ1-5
CASSPGQGGDGNQPQHF
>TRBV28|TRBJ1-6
CASRPNRNSPLHF
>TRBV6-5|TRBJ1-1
CASRDTAGEAFF
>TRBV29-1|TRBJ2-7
CSAQGTSGYEQYF
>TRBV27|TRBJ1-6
CASGWGHNSPLHF
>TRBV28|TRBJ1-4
CASNRRVRTEKLFF
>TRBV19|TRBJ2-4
CASTGTNLAKNIQYF
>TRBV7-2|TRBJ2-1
CASSLGTGGSYNEQFF
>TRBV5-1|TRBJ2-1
CASSYQTVKNEQFF
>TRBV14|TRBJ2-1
CASSQQGLPGVEQFF
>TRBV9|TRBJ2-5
CASSVATGGRETQYF
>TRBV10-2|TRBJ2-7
CASSEIGGGALSSSYEQYF
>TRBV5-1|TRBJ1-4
CASSLEVWTGNGKLFF
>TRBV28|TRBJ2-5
CASSSKQGASWETQYF
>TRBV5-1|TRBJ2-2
CASSAEYTGELFF
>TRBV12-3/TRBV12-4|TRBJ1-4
CASRPPQGSLLFF
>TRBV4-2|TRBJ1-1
CASSQGPPRGNTEAFF
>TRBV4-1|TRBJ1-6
CASSQGGVGSPLHF
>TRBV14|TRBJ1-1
CASSPYTGTANTEAFF
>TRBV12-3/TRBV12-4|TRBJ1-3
CASSFAGNTIYF
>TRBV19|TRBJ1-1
CASTGGRLITEAFF
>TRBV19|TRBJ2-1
CASSLDGKGNNEQFF
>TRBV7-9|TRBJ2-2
CASTRRGVLNTGELFF
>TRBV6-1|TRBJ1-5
CASSEFPLANQPQHF
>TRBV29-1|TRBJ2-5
CSGREGETQYF
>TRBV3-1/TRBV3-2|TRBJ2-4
CASSQGQLLAKNIQYF
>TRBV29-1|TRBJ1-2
CSVRTGGTYGYTF
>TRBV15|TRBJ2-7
CATSREPFPNEQYF
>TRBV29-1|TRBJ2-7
CSVALAYEQYF
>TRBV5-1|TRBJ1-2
CASSSNANYGYTF
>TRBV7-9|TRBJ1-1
CASSQGVNTEAFF
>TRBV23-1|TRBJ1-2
CASSPPSTGGGGYTF
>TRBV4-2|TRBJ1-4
CASSQDQGQGNEKLFF
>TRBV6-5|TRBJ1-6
CASNGTGYNPLHF
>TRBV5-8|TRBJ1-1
CASSLVRGLNTEAFF
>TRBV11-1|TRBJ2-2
CASSAHRDRELFF
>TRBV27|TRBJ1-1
CASSSDRANTEAFF
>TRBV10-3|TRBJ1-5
CAISEGGTKGPQHF
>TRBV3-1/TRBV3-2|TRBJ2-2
CASSLAGGPSGELFF
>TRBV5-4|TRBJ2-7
CASRFQGAYEQYF
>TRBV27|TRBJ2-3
CASRPITGSTDTQYF
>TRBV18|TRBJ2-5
CASSPGLAGGKDQETQYF
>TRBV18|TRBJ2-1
CASSERDRGPEQFF
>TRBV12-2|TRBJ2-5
CASRLWAIGAGPIQETQYF
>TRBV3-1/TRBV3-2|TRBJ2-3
CASSPRDRASDTQYF
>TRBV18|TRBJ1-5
CASSLGRDNQPQHF